Listed below are T cell receptor beta chains from one sample, sequenced in a study of T cells in narcolepsy. The table came from immunoSEQ multiplex PCR; TCRdb's copy has only in-frame clones and leaves some out. The profile shows 25,000 to 35,000 clones, about four fifths of them singletons. The sequenced sample was CD45RA- memory CD4+ T cells from PBMCs. These receptors came from a human donor with narcolepsy. The CDR3 runs from the conserved cysteine through the conserved F or W. Each record gives: V gene, clone size, D gene, J gene, CDR3 protein, CDR3 DNA. D genes are given only for firm matches. Only some rows state a clone size, as once, few, many or a class for expanded clones.

>TRBV12-2|.|.|TRBJ1-5
CASRLALDRGRDQPQHF
TGTGCAAGTCGCTTAGCGCTGGACAGGGGAAGGGATCAGCCCCAGCATTTT
>TRBV19|.|.|TRBJ1-3
CASSISHRRTATSSGNTIYF
TGTGCCAGTAGTATCAGTCACCGACGCACAGCGACGAGCTCTGGAAACACCATATATTTT
>TRBV12-5|.|.|TRBJ2-5
CASGLSGQPQETQYF
TGTGCTAGTGGTTTGTCTGGACAGCCCCAAGAGACCCAGTACTTC
>TRBV10-3|.|.|TRBJ1-4
CAISESAGEYGEKLFF
TGTGCCATCAGTGAGTCCGCGGGGGAGTATGGTGAAAAACTGTTTTTT
>TRBV7-3|.|TRBD2|TRBJ2-3
CASSRSGGASDTQYF
TGTGCCAGCAGCCGGAGCGGGGGGGCGTCGGATACGCAGTATTTT
>TRBV19|.|.|TRBJ2-7
CASSFPGQREEQYF
TGTGCCAGTAGTTTTCCGGGACAGCGGGAAGAGCAGTACTTC
>TRBV28|.|.|TRBJ2-7
CASSTQGRGGYEQYF
TGTGCCAGCAGCACCCAGGGGAGAGGTGGCTACGAGCAGTACTTC
>TRBV13|.|TRBD1|TRBJ1-6
CASSLGLPGGNSPLHF
TGTGCCAGCAGCTTAGGCCTGCCAGGGGGGAATTCACCCCTCCACTTT
>TRBV27|.|TRBD1|TRBJ2-2
CASSPPTGANTGELFF
TGTGCCAGCAGTCCCCCAACAGGGGCGAACACCGGGGAGCTGTTTTTT
>TRBV7-9|.|.|TRBJ2-3
CASSPSGTDTQYF
TGTGCCAGCAGTCCAAGTGGGACAGATACGCAGTATTTT
>TRBV6-6|.|.|TRBJ1-4
CASRDVGGREKLFF
TGTGCCAGCAGGGACGTCGGAGGACGTGAAAAACTGTTTTTT
>TRBV6-5|few|.|TRBJ1-3
CASSYSRVGPGNTIYF
TGTGCCAGCAGTTACTCGCGGGTAGGGCCTGGAAACACCATATATTTT
>TRBV10-3|few|TRBD2|TRBJ2-7
CATDRTSGGIEQYF
TGTGCCACTGACCGGACTAGCGGGGGGATCGAGCAGTACTTC
>TRBV2|.|.|TRBJ1-1
CARESGGQGGTEAFF
TGTGCCCGTGAATCCGGAGGGCAAGGAGGGACTGAAGCTTTCTTT
>TRBV4-1|.|TRBD1|TRBJ1-3
CASSQETGTEHGRSGNTIYF
TGCGCCAGCAGCCAAGAAACCGGGACAGAGCATGGTCGCTCTGGAAACACCATATATTTT
>TRBV7-9|once|TRBD1|TRBJ2-7
CASSFPGQLYEQYF
TGTGCCAGCAGCTTTCCGGGACAGCTCTACGAGCAGTACTTC
>TRBV2|once|TRBD1|TRBJ1-5
CASRDRERQPQHF
TGTGCCAGCCGGGACAGGGAACGGCAGCCCCAGCATTTT
>TRBV18|.|.|TRBJ2-2
CASSPQVSASTGELFF
TGTGCCAGCTCACCACAGGTCTCGGCCAGCACCGGGGAGCTGTTTTTT
>TRBV12-5|.|.|TRBJ2-1
CASGLGQLYNEQFF
TGTGCTAGTGGTTTAGGACAGCTTTACAATGAGCAGTTCTTC
>TRBV7-9|few|TRBD2|TRBJ2-3
CASSLMSFTSGGATDTQYF
TGTGCCAGCAGCCTAATGAGCTTTACTAGCGGGGGGGCGACGGATACGCAGTATTTT
>TRBV21-1|.|.|TRBJ1-6
CASSRTGIAGSPLHF
TGTGCCAGCAGCAGGACAGGGATCGCCGGGTCACCCCTCCACTTT
>TRBV10-3|.|.|TRBJ2-4
CAISEGRANIQYF
TGTGCCATCAGTGAAGGGAGAGCTAACATTCAGTACTTC
>TRBV7-7|.|.|TRBJ2-2
CASGQPGPFGTGELFF
TGTGCCAGCGGGCAACCAGGGCCATTTGGCACCGGGGAGCTGTTTTTT
>TRBV11-1|.|TRBD1|TRBJ1-2
CASSFGQGGNYGYTF
TGTGCCAGCAGCTTCGGACAGGGGGGTAACTATGGCTACACCTTC
>TRBV2|.|TRBD1|TRBJ1-5
CASKKDRGENQPQHF
TGTGCCAGCAAAAAGGACAGGGGGGAAAACCAGCCCCAGCATTTT
>TRBV29-1|.|.|TRBJ1-3
CSVHEGVSGNTIYF
TGCAGCGTCCACGAGGGGGTCTCTGGAAACACCATATATTTT
>TRBV5-1|.|TRBD1|TRBJ1-2
CASSVGTGNYGYTF
TGCGCCAGCAGCGTTGGGACAGGGAACTATGGCTACACCTTC
>TRBV27|once|.|TRBJ1-2
CASSGAGGYTF
TGTGCCAGCAGTGGGGCGGGTGGCTACACCTTC
>TRBV7-6|.|.|TRBJ2-2
CASSLDRSNTGELFF
TGTGCCAGCAGCTTAGACAGGTCGAACACCGGGGAGCTGTTTTTT
>TRBV29-1|.|.|TRBJ1-3
CSVIRRNTIYF
TGCAGCGTCATACGGAGAAACACCATATATTTT
>TRBV30|.|.|TRBJ1-1
CAGGQGGVNTEAFF
TGTGCCGGGGGGCAAGGGGGGGTGAACACTGAAGCTTTCTTT
>TRBV6-9|.|.|TRBJ1-6
CASSYTRLNSPLHF
TGTGCCAGCAGTTATACACGGTTGAATTCACCCCTCCACTTT
>TRBV6-4|.|.|TRBJ2-3
CASSDSGVWNTQYF
TGTGCCAGCAGTGATTCCGGGGTTTGGAATACGCAGTATTTT
>TRBV9|.|.|TRBJ1-5
CASSPRDRRYQPQHF
TGTGCCAGCAGCCCAAGGGACCGGCGATATCAGCCCCAGCATTTT
>TRBV7-2|.|TRBD2|TRBJ2-3
CASSFSGVSTDTQYF
TGTGCCAGCAGCTTTAGCGGGGTTAGCACAGATACGCAGTATTTT
>TRBV27|.|TRBD1|TRBJ1-2
CASSYGRQGTGYTF
TGTGCCAGCAGTTACGGCCGACAGGGGACTGGCTACACCTTC
>TRBV4-1|.|.|TRBJ1-2
CASSQDEGRGYTF
TGCGCCAGCAGCCAAGACGAAGGGCGAGGCTACACCTTC
>TRBV5-1|.|TRBD2|TRBJ2-3
CASSLGTSDTQYF
TGCGCCAGCAGCCTTGGGACTAGCGATACGCAGTATTTT
>TRBV29-1|.|.|TRBJ1-2
CSVNPRGRMDYGYTF
TGCAGCGTCAACCCCCGGGGGAGGATGGACTATGGCTACACCTTC
>TRBV6-4|.|.|TRBJ2-1
CASSAQGGGNEQFF
TGTGCCAGCAGTGCCCAGGGTGGGGGCAATGAGCAGTTCTTC
>TRBV10-3|few|.|TRBJ1-3
CAISEAGRGNTIYF
TGTGCCATCAGTGAGGCAGGGAGGGGAAACACCATATATTTT
>TRBV28|.|.|TRBJ1-2
CASSDRNYGYTF
TGTGCCAGCAGCGACAGGAACTATGGCTACACCTTC
>TRBV29-1|.|.|TRBJ2-7
CSVQGGAFGPYEQYF
TGCAGCGTCCAAGGTGGAGCATTTGGTCCCTACGAGCAGTACTTC
>TRBV6-5|.|.|TRBJ1-1
CASSERRLTEAFF
TGTGCCAGCTCTGAACGAAGACTCACTGAAGCTTTCTTT
>TRBV4-1|.|TRBD2|TRBJ2-3
CASSQVGGWGDTQYF
TGCGCCAGCAGCCAAGTCGGGGGGTGGGGAGATACGCAGTATTTT
>TRBV2|few|TRBD1|TRBJ2-2
CASSQNRGPNSGELFF
TGTGCCAGCAGTCAAAACAGGGGACCGAACTCCGGGGAGCTGTTTTTT
>TRBV2|.|.|TRBJ2-7
CAGSRQVVGEQYF
TGTGCCGGGTCAAGACAGGTTGTGGGCGAGCAGTACTTC
>TRBV7-6|.|.|TRBJ2-5
CASRPGRGRGQETQYF
TGTGCCAGCAGACCCGGGAGGGGCAGGGGGCAAGAGACCCAGTACTTC
>TRBV6-1|.|.|TRBJ2-1
CASSEGGPVGEQFF
TGTGCCAGCAGTGAAGGCGGCCCGGTGGGTGAGCAGTTCTTC
>TRBV10-2|.|.|TRBJ1-5
CASSESGTGQPQHF
TGCGCCAGCAGTGAATCCGGTACGGGGCAGCCCCAGCATTTT
>TRBV7-3|.|TRBD2|TRBJ2-3
CASSFGGRSTDTQYF
TGTGCCAGCAGCTTTGGCGGGAGAAGCACAGATACGCAGTATTTT
>TRBV11-2|.|TRBD1|TRBJ1-1
CASSVRDRGNAFF
TGTGCCAGCAGCGTCCGGGACAGGGGAAATGCTTTCTTT
>TRBV7-2|.|.|TRBJ2-7
CASSHTYEQYF
TGTGCCAGCAGTCATACCTACGAGCAGTACTTC
>TRBV11-3|.|.|TRBJ1-6
CASSLVTGSPLHF
TGTGCCAGCAGCTTAGTAACGGGTTCACCCCTCCACTTT
>TRBV2|.|TRBD1|TRBJ2-7
CASSHTGVPSYEQYF
TGTGCCAGCAGTCATACAGGGGTCCCCTCCTACGAGCAGTACTTC